This T cell receptor beta chain was sequenced in a study of blood T cell repertoires in COVID-19. Only in-frame clones appear in the TCRdb table, and some are missing; sequencing was by immunoSEQ multiplex PCR. The sample includes about 210,000 clones, 70% to 85% of them seen just once. Per the germline V gene, CDR1 is SGHRS and CDR2 is YFSETQ. This CDR3 region has 16 residues. J gave up 6 bases and V 0 bases, and 7 bases lay outside the gene matches. J is TRBJ2-2 and V is TRBV5-1; 8 nucleotides agree with TRBD2. This clonotype originated in a woman of 80 years or more with COVID-19, enrolled during active disease. The sequenced material came from peripheral blood. CDR3 nucleotides: TGCGCCAGCAGCTTGGTACCGGGGGGGGCGGCCGGGGAGCTGTTTTTT. Residues: CASSLVPGGAAGELFF.